These T cell receptor beta chains were read from a single sample in a study of blood T cell repertoires in COVID-19. Assay: immunoSEQ multiplex PCR; the TCRdb copy retains only in-frame clones and omits some. The top ten clones hold around 4.6% of a sample with 250,000 or so clones, approximately 92% of them seen once. The source material was peripheral blood. These receptors were collected from a woman aged 40 to 50 who had recovered from COVID-19. Each CDR3 is given with its conserved first and last residue. The order of the fields is CDR3 DNA, CDR3 protein, J gene, clone size, V gene, D gene. D genes are given only for firm matches. Clone size is given for some rows only: seen once, a few or many times, or a class if the clone is expanded.

TGTGCCAGCAGCTTGCTAGCGGAGGGGACAGATACGCAGTATTTT | CASSLLAEGTDTQYF | TRBJ2-3 | . | TRBV7-9 | TRBD2
TGTGCCAGCAGTACAGGGCACCCTAACTATGGCTACACCTTC | CASSTGHPNYGYTF | TRBJ1-2 | . | TRBV28 | .
TGTGCCACCAGTGTCTTTAGAGGTGCGGGAGATGGGAATGAGCAGTTCTTC | CATSVFRGAGDGNEQFF | TRBJ2-1 | . | TRBV24-1 | TRBD2
TGTGCCAGTAGTTCCGTAGCGGGAGTGACAAATGAGCAGTTCTTC | CASSSVAGVTNEQFF | TRBJ2-1 | . | TRBV19 | TRBD2
TGTGCCAGCAGTCCCACCGGGAACACTGAAGCTTTCTTT | CASSPTGNTEAFF | TRBJ1-1 | . | TRBV6-5 | .
TGTGCCAGCAGCTTCAGGACCGGGACAGGAGAATCCGAGCAGTACTTC | CASSFRTGTGESEQYF | TRBJ2-7 | . | TRBV7-6 | TRBD1
TGTGCCAGCAGCTTACTCACAGGAGACTACGAGCAGTACTTC | CASSLLTGDYEQYF | TRBJ2-7 | . | TRBV5-4 | .
TGTGCCAGCAGCCGTGGACAGGAGAGAAGGGAGACCCAGTACTTC | CASSRGQERRETQYF | TRBJ2-5 | . | TRBV7-2 | TRBD1
TGTGCCAGCAGCTCCAGAGGGGGGGCGGACACTGAAGCTTTCTTT | CASSSRGGADTEAFF | TRBJ1-1 | . | TRBV11-1 | .
TGCGCCAGCAGCTTGGACGGTAGCGGGGGCCTAAACACCGGGGAGCTGTTTTTT | CASSLDGSGGLNTGELFF | TRBJ2-2 | . | TRBV5-1 | TRBD2
TGTGCCAGCAGGGGAGCTTCGGGACAGGCTAATTCACCCCTCCACTTT | CASRGASGQANSPLHF | TRBJ1-6 | . | TRBV2 | TRBD1
TGTGCCACCAGCAGAGATACGGGACAGATGTATGGCTACACCTTC | CATSRDTGQMYGYTF | TRBJ1-2 | few | TRBV15 | TRBD1
TGTGCCACCAGTGATTGCGACGGGTGCCCCCAGTACTTC | CATSDCDGCPQYF | TRBJ2-5 | . | TRBV24-1 | .
TGTGCCAGCAGCCCCCAGTTGAAGGAGCAGTTCTTC | CASSPQLKEQFF | TRBJ2-1 | . | TRBV12-3/TRBV12-4 | .
TGTGCCAGCAACCCTAGCGGGATGAACACCGGGGAGCTGTTTTTT | CASNPSGMNTGELFF | TRBJ2-2 | . | TRBV7-9 | TRBD2
TGTGCCAGCAGCTTAGATACCGGGACACTTCCCCGCAATCAGCCCCAGCATTTT | CASSLDTGTLPRNQPQHF | TRBJ1-5 | . | TRBV7-9 | .
TGTGCCAGCAGTCCCCTGGGACAGGGCAGAGAAGCTTTCTTT | CASSPLGQGREAFF | TRBJ1-1 | . | TRBV6-6 | TRBD1
TGTGCCAGCAAGAGAGGGACAGGGGGTCAGCCCCAGCATTTT | CASKRGTGGQPQHF | TRBJ1-5 | few | TRBV27 | TRBD1
TGCGCCAGCAGCTTGGGTGGCGGCTCGTATTCACCCCTCCACTTT | CASSLGGGSYSPLHF | TRBJ1-6 | . | TRBV5-1 | .
TGCGCCAGCAGCTTGCATCGAGACAGGGAGCGCAATCAGCCCCAGCATTTT | CASSLHRDRERNQPQHF | TRBJ1-5 | . | TRBV5-1 | TRBD1
TGCGCCAGCAGCCCTACGCTCGACACTGAAGCTTTCTTT | CASSPTLDTEAFF | TRBJ1-1 | . | TRBV5-1 | .
TGTGCCAGCAGTAGGAAGCCTTTTGCGGATGAAGCTTTCTTT | CASSRKPFADEAFF | TRBJ1-1 | . | TRBV2 | .
TGCGCCAGCAGCTACGGACGGGGAGACTCCTACGAGCAGTACTTC | CASSYGRGDSYEQYF | TRBJ2-7 | . | TRBV5-1 | .
TGTGCCAGCAGCCTTCGACAGGGGGTGTCGACAGATACGCAGTATTTT | CASSLRQGVSTDTQYF | TRBJ2-3 | . | TRBV13 | TRBD1
TGCAGCGTGGCGGGGGGTGATACGCAGTATTTT | CSVAGGDTQYF | TRBJ2-3 | once | TRBV29-1 | TRBD2
TGTGCCACCAACCATCAGGGGACTGAAGCTTTCTTT | CATNHQGTEAFF | TRBJ1-1 | once | TRBV12-3/TRBV12-4 | .
TGTGCCAGCAGTGAAGGTACGTTGGGGCAAGCTTTCTTT | CASSEGTLGQAFF | TRBJ1-1 | . | TRBV2 | .
TGTGCCAGCAGAGTTAGACAGGGACCAGGGCAGCCCCAGCATTTT | CASRVRQGPGQPQHF | TRBJ1-5 | . | TRBV6-5 | TRBD1
TGTGCCAGCAGTTACTCGAGGGCCTCCTACAATGAGCAGTTCTTC | CASSYSRASYNEQFF | TRBJ2-1 | . | TRBV6-5 | .
TGTGCCAGTCATTCTTGGCGGGCTGGAAACACCATATATTTT | CASHSWRAGNTIYF | TRBJ1-3 | once | TRBV6-5 | .
TGTGACAGCCTGTGGCCGGGAGGGACCCAGTACTTC | CDSLWPGGTQYF | TRBJ2-5 | once | TRBV7-5 | .
TGTGCCAGCAGCTCCCGGACAGTACACACCGGGGAGCTGTTTTTT | CASSSRTVHTGELFF | TRBJ2-2 | . | TRBV7-2 | .
TGTGCCAGCAGTGATGAGGACAGGGAAAAACTGTTTTTT | CASSDEDREKLFF | TRBJ1-4 | . | TRBV28 | TRBD1
TGTGCCAGCAGTTACGGGCAGGGGAGTGAAAAACTGTTTTTT | CASSYGQGSEKLFF | TRBJ1-4 | . | TRBV6-5 | .
TGTGCCAGCAGCGTTGGAGGTATGAACACTGAAGCTTTCTTT | CASSVGGMNTEAFF | TRBJ1-1 | . | TRBV9 | .
TGTGCCAGCATCCCAGGGTATCCCTACAATGAGCAGTTCTTC | CASIPGYPYNEQFF | TRBJ2-1 | . | TRBV28 | .
TGTGCCAGCAGCCCCCCCCTACTAGGGTCAGATACGCAGTATTTT | CASSPPLLGSDTQYF | TRBJ2-3 | . | TRBV7-2 | .
TGTGCCAGCAGTTCTTCACTCGGGCAGCCCCAGCATTTT | CASSSSLGQPQHF | TRBJ1-5 | . | TRBV28 | .
TGTGCCAGCAGCTTAGGGACAGGTAGAAAAGAGACCCAGTACTTC | CASSLGTGRKETQYF | TRBJ2-5 | . | TRBV7-6 | TRBD1
TGTGCCAGTAGTAGGGGGCCGGCCGCTAATTCACCCCTCCACTTT | CASSRGPAANSPLHF | TRBJ1-6 | . | TRBV19 | .
TGTGCCAGCAGTCGTCGGAGCCCCGGTACCGCTGAAGCTTTCTTT | CASSRRSPGTAEAFF | TRBJ1-1 | once | TRBV6-5 | .
TGTGCCAGCAGAGCCGGGACTTACGGCGCAGATACGCAGTATTTT | CASRAGTYGADTQYF | TRBJ2-3 | . | TRBV2 | .
TGTGCCTGGGACAGGGGAGGAGCTGAAGCTTTCTTT | CAWDRGGAEAFF | TRBJ1-1 | . | TRBV30 | TRBD1
TGTGCCTGGAGTAAGACCGGGACAGGGTCGTACGAGCAGTACTTC | CAWSKTGTGSYEQYF | TRBJ2-7 | once | TRBV30 | TRBD1
TGTGCCAGCAGCTTAGTTTTAGTTGGTGAGCAGTTCTTC | CASSLVLVGEQFF | TRBJ2-1 | . | TRBV7-9 | .
TGTGCCAGCGGCTTACGGACAGGGTCCAATCAGCCCCAGCATTTT | CASGLRTGSNQPQHF | TRBJ1-5 | . | TRBV7-8 | TRBD1
TGTGCCAGTAGCCAGACAGGGGAGACAGATACGCAGTATTTT | CASSQTGETDTQYF | TRBJ2-3 | . | TRBV19 | TRBD1
TGTGCCAGCAGCTTAGAAGGAGGGAGGAAGCCCCAGCATTTT | CASSLEGGRKPQHF | TRBJ1-5 | . | TRBV7-2 | .
TGTGCCAGCAGCCTGGGACAGGGGGCAGGTCAGCCCCAGCATTTT | CASSLGQGAGQPQHF | TRBJ1-5 | few | TRBV7-6 | TRBD1
TGTGCCAGTAGTTTCAGCGGGGGCACAGATACGCAGTATTTT | CASSFSGGTDTQYF | TRBJ2-3 | . | TRBV19 | TRBD2
TGTGCCAGCAGACGGGACAGTATTCAGCCCCAGCATTTT | CASRRDSIQPQHF | TRBJ1-5 | . | TRBV6-1 | TRBD1
TGTGCCAGCAGTAACAGGGGGCAGGGCGAGCAGTACTTC | CASSNRGQGEQYF | TRBJ2-7 | . | TRBV6-5 | TRBD1
TGTGCCAGCAGCCCCAGAGCGCGGCTAGCGGGAGCCCAAAGGAGAGAGACCCAGTACTTC | CASSPRARLAGAQRRETQYF | TRBJ2-5 | . | TRBV7-8 | TRBD2
TGCGCCAGCAGCTTGGGGGACAGCTGGTCTCGGGAAAAACTGTTTTTT | CASSLGDSWSREKLFF | TRBJ1-4 | . | TRBV5-1 | TRBD1